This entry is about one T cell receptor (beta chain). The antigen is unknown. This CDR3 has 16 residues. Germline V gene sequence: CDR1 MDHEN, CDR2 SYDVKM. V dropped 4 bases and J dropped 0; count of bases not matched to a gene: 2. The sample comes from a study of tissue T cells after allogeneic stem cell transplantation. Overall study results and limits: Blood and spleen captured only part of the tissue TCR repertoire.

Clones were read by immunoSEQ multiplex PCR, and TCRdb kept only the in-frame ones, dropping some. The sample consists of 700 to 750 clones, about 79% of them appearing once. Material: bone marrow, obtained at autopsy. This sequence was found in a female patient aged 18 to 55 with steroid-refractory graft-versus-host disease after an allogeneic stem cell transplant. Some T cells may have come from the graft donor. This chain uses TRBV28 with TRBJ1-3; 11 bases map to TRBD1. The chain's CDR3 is CASSSGTGGSGNTIYF. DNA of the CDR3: TGTGCCAGCAGTTCCGGGACAGGGGGCTCTGGAAACACCATATATTTT.